These 9 T cell receptor beta chains share one sample of origin, sequenced in a study of cytomegalovirus exposure and HLA in healthy donors (TCRdb year 2017). The receptor library was made with the immunoSEQ multiplex PCR assay. For the multiplex PCR, a mixture combining 60 forward primers for TCR Vbeta segments and 13 reverse primers for TCR Jbeta segments was used. The clones in this table, taken by TCRdb from immuneACCESS, are in-frame only. Not every clone is retained; where verified, under half of the shortfall comes from an unresolved V gene, and the cause of the rest is unknown. The sample contains some 120,000 clones, 82% of them found a single time. Jointly, the top ten make up 1.5% of the sample. The sample consisted of PBMCs. The receptors shown here come from a woman in her late teens or twenties in good health and CMV-seronegative.

The chain carries TRBV7-9 and TRBJ1-4; the match to TRBD1 covers 8 bases. V shed 8 bases, J shed 5 bases, and the junction held 13 bases outside the gene matches. Looked up from germline, CDR1 is SEHNR and CDR2 is FQNEAQ (reference sequence). This CDR3 comprises 16 residues. The CDR3 protein is CASGTWRTGNNEKLFF. The CDR3 DNA reads as TGTGCCAGCGGAACCTGGCGGACAGGGAACAATGAAAAACTGTTTTTT.

The CDR3 reads CASNPDRLSNQPQHF. The CDR3 coding sequence is TGTGCCAGCAACCCGGACAGGCTTAGCAATCAGCCCCAGCATTTT. This chain joins TRBV2 and TRBJ1-5; 7 positions agree with TRBD1. After removal of 7 bases from V and 0 bases from J, the junction contained 6 bases not matched to a gene. Germline V gene lookup returns CDR1 SNHLY and CDR2 FYNNEI. This CDR3 comprises 15 residues.

The chain is built from TRBV11-2 and TRBJ1-1; 8 positions match TRBD1. Germline V gene data show CDR1 as SGHAT and CDR2 as FQNNGV. The CDR3 sequence is 13 residues long. Germline trimming cut 3 bases from V and 4 bases from J; bases unmatched to any gene: 1. CDR3: CASSFTGGTEAFF. The CDR3 nucleotides read TGTGCCAGCAGCTTTACAGGGGGCACTGAAGCTTTCTTT.

CDR3 in amino acids: CASSLVRANYGYTF. The CDR3 DNA is TGTGCCAGCAGCTTAGTGAGGGCCAACTATGGCTACACCTTC. V and J are TRBV7-2 and TRBJ1-2; D uncertain. This CDR3 region has 14 residues. Trimming stripped 1 base from V and 2 bases from J, with 8 bases between. Germline loops: CDR1 SGHTA, CDR2 FQGNSA.

V gene TRBV6-1 combines with J gene TRBJ2-2; D remains unclear. V lost 7 bases, J lost 5 bases, and 14 bases lay in between. Germline CDR1 is MNHNS and CDR2 is SASEGT. This CDR3 spans 14 amino acids. CDR3 sequence: CASTLALNTGELFF. In nucleotides, the CDR3 is TGTGCCAGCACGCTCGCTCTAAATACCGGGGAGCTGTTTTTT.

The rearrangement links TRBV13 to TRBJ2-1; the match to TRBD2 covers 7 bases. Germline CDR1 reads PRHDT; CDR2 reads FYEKMQ (reference sequence). The J segment lost 0 bases and the V segment lost 4 bases, leaving 6 bases of the junction unmatched. This CDR3 is built from 16 residues. CDR3 region: CASSYYGGSSYNEQFF. CDR3 DNA sequence: TGTGCCAGCAGCTACTACGGGGGGAGCTCCTACAATGAGCAGTTCTTC.

The CDR3 sequence: CARSLRLLLAGGTDTQYF. Here the CDR3 DNA reads TGTGCCAGAAGCTTGCGGTTATTACTAGCGGGGGGCACAGATACGCAGTATTTT. The rearrangement uses TRBV5-3 and TRBJ2-3, with TRBD2 matching over 11 bases. TRBV5-3 belongs to the ORF category, with a function that is uncertain. The V segment lost 1 base and the J segment 1 base; nucleotides outside the gene matches: 8. CDR3 length: 18 amino acids.

The chain recombines TRBV27 with TRBJ2-2; D remains ambiguous. This CDR3 has 12 amino acids. Germline values: CDR1 MNHEY, CDR2 SMNVEV (reference sequence). Trimming took off 6 bases at V and 4 bases at J, with 6 bases between the two ends. The chain's CDR3 is CASSPLTGELFF. The DNA for the CDR3 is TGTGCCAGCAGCCCCCTCACCGGGGAGCTGTTTTTT.

V and J are TRBV2 and TRBJ1-4, with D possibly being TRBD1 (5 bases). Germline assignment: CDR1 SNHLY and CDR2 FYNNEI. The CDR3 sequence is 14 residues long. V dropped 3 bases and J dropped 7 bases, with 12 bases sitting between them. As DNA, the CDR3 is TGTGCCAGCAGTGACAGGGAAGCTAGTGAAAAACTGTTTTTT. It codes for CASSDREASEKLFF. The full variable domain, in which reference TRBV2 and TRBJ1-4 provide the parts outside the CDR3, is EPEVTQTPSHQVTQMGQEVILRCVPISNHLYFYWYRQILGQKVEFLVSFYNNEISEKSEIFDDQFSVERPDGSNFTLKIRSTKLEDSAMYFCASSDREASEKLFFGSGTQLSVL.